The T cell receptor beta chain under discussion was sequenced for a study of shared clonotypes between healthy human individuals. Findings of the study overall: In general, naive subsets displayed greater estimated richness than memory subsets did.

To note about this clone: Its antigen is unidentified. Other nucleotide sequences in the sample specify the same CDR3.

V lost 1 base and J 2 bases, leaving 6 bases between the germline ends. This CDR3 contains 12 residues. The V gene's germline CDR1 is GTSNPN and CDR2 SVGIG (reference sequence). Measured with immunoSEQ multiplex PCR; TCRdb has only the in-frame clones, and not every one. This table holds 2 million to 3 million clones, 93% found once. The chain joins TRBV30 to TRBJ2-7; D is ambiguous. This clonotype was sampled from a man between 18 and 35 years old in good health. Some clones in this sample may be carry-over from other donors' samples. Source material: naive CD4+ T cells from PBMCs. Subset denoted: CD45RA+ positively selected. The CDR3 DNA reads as TGTGCCTGGAGTGCCGACACCTACGAGCAGTACTTC. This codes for CAWSADTYEQYF.